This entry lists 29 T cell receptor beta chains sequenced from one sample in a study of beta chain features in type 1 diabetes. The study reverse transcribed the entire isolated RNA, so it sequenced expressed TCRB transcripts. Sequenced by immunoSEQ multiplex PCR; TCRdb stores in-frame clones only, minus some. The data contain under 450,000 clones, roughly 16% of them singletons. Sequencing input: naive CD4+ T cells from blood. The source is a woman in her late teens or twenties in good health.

CDR3 protein: CASSELGRGDTEAFF. CDR3 nucleotide sequence: TGTGCCAGCAGTGAATTGGGCAGGGGAGACACTGAAGCTTTCTTT. This chain uses TRBV25-1 with TRBJ1-1, with D tentatively TRBD1 (6 bases). The CDR3 consists of 15 residues. CDR1 MGHDK and CDR2 SYGVNS come from the germline V gene. V lost 1 base, J lost 3 bases, and 12 bases lay in between.

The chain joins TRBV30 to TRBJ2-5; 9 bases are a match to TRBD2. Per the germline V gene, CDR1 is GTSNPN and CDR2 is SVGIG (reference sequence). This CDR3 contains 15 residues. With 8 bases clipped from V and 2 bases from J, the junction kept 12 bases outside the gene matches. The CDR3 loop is CAAKVGLAGQETQYF. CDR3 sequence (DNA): TGTGCCGCTAAGGTGGGGCTAGCGGGGCAAGAGACCCAGTACTTC.

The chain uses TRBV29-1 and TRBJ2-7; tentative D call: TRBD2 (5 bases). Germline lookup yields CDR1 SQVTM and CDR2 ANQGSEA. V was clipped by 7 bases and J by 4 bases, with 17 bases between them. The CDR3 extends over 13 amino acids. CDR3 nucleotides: TGCAGCGGATTCGAGACGGGGAGTTACGAGCAGTACTTC. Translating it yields CSGFETGSYEQYF.

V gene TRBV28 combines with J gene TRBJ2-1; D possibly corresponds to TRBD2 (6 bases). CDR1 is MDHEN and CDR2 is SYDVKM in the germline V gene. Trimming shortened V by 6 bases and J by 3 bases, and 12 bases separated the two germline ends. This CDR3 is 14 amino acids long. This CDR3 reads CASRSGDNYNEQFF. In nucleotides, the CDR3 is TGTGCCAGCAGGTCGGGGGATAACTACAATGAGCAGTTCTTC.

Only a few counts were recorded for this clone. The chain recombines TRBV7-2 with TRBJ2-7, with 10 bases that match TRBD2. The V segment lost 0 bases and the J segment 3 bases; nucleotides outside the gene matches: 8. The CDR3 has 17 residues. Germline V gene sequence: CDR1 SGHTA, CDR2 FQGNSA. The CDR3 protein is CASSLAPGLADLYEQYF. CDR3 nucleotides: TGTGCCAGCAGCTTAGCCCCCGGACTAGCGGACCTCTACGAGCAGTACTTC. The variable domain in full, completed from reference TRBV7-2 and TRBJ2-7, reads GAGVSQSPSNKVTEKGKDVELRCDPISGHTALYWYRQSLGQGLEFLIYFQGNSAPDKSGLPSDRFSAERTGGSVSTLTIQRTQQEDSAVYLCASSLAPGLADLYEQYFGPGTRLTVT.

DNA for the CDR3: TGTGCCAGCAGCTTGGAGTCTCGACAGATCTATGGCTACACCTTC. This sequence encodes CASSLESRQIYGYTF. The chain combines TRBV5-8 with TRBJ1-2; possibly TRBD1 for D (5 bases). Germline-derived CDR1 and CDR2 are SGHTS and YDEGEE. Trimming shortened V by 0 bases and J by 4 bases, and 13 bases separated the two germline ends. The CDR3 is 15 amino acids. Full variable domain (rest looked up from reference TRBV5-8 and TRBJ1-2): EAGVTQSPTHLIKTRGQQATLRCSPISGHTSVYWYQQALGLGLQFLLWYDEGEERNRGNFPPRFSGRQFPNYSSELNVNALELEDSALYLCASSLESRQIYGYTFGSGTRLTVV.

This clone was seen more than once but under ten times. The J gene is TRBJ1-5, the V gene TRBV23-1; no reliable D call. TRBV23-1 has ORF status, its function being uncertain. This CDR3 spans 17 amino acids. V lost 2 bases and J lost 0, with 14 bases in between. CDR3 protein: CASSQLVFRNSNQPQHF. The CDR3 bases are TGCGCCAGCAGTCAACTCGTCTTCAGGAATAGCAATCAGCCCCAGCATTTT.

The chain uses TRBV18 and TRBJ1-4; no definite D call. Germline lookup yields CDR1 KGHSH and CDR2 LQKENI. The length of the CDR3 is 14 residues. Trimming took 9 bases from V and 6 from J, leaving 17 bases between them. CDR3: CASREAVGYEKLFF. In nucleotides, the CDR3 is TGTGCCAGTAGAGAGGCGGTCGGTTATGAAAAACTGTTTTTT.

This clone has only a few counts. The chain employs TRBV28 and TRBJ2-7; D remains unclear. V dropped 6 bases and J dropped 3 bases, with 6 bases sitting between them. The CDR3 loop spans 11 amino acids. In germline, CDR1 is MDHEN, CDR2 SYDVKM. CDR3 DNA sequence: TGTGCCAGCAGCGAGTTCTACGAGCAGTACTTC. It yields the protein CASSEFYEQYF.

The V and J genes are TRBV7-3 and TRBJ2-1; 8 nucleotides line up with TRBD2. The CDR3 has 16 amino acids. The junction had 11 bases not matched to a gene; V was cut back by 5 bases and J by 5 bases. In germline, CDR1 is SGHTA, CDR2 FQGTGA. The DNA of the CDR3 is TGTGCCAGCAGCCCACGGGGCGGGAGGCCTCACAATGAGCAGTTCTTC. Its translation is CASSPRGGRPHNEQFF.

The CDR3 protein is CASRSGTSGTGELFF. The DNA for the CDR3 is TGTGCCAGCAGATCCGGGACTAGCGGCACCGGGGAGCTGTTTTTT. The chain combines TRBV11-3 with TRBJ2-2; 11 bases are a match to TRBD2. The CDR3 loop spans 15 amino acids. V was pared by 6 bases and J by 4 bases, with 4 bases of the junction left unmatched. Per germline, CDR1 SGHNT and CDR2 YENEEA.

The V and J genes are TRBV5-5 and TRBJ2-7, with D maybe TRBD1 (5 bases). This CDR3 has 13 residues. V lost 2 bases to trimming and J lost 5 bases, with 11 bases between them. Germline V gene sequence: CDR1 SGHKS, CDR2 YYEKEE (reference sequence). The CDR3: CASSLPGIHEQYF. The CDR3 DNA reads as TGTGCCAGCAGCTTACCAGGGATCCACGAGCAGTACTTC. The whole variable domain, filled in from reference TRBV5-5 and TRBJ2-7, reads DAGVTQSPTHLIKTRGQQVTLRCSPISGHKSVSWYQQVLGQGPQFIFQYYEKEERGRGNFPDRFSARQFPNYSSELNVNALLLGDSALYLCASSLPGIHEQYFGPGTRLTVT.

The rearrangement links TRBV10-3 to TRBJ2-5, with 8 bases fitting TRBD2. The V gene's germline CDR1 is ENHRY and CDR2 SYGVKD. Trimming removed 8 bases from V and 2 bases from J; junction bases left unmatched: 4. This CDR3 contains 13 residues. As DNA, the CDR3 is TGTGCCATCCAGGGCGGGAGGCAAGAGACCCAGTACTTC. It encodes CAIQGGRQETQYF.

CDR3 protein: CASSTGLGQGEQFF. The CDR3 DNA sequence: TGCGCCAGCAGCACGGGCCTTGGGCAGGGTGAGCAGTTCTTC. The rearrangement links TRBV5-1 to TRBJ2-1, with D possibly matching TRBD1 (5 bases). Trimming left V 4 bases short and J 9 bases short, with 17 bases between. The germline gives CDR1 SGHRS, CDR2 YFSETQ. This CDR3 comprises 14 residues.

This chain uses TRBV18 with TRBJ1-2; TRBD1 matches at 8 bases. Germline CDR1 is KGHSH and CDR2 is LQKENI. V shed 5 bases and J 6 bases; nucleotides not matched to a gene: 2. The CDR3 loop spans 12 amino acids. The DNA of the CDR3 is TGTGCCAGCTCAACGACAGGGGATGGCTACACCTTC. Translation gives CASSTTGDGYTF.

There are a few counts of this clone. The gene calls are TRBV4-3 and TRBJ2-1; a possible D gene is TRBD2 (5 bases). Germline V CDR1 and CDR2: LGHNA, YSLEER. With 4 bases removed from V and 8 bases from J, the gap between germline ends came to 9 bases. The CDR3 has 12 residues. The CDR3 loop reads CASSRVRDEQFF. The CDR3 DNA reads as TGCGCCAGCAGCCGAGTGCGGGATGAGCAGTTCTTC.

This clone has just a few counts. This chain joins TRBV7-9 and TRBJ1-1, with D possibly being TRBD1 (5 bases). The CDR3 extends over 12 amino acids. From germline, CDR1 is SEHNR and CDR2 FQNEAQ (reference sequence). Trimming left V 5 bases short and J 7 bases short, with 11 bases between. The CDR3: CASSLRQHEAFF. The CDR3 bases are TGTGCCAGCAGCCTCAGACAGCATGAAGCTTTCTTT.

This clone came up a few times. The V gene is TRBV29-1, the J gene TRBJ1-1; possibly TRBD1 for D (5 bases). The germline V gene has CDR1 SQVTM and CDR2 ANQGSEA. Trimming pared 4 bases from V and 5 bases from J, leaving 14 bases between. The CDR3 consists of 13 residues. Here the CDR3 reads CSVVVGVGTEAFF. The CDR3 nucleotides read TGCAGCGTTGTGGTAGGGGTCGGGACTGAAGCTTTCTTT.

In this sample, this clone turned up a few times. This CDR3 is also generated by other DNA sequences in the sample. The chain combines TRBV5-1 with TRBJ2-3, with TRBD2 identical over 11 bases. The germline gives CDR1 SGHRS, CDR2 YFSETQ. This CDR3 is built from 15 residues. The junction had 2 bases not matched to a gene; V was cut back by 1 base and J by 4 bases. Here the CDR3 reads CASSLTSGSPDTQYF. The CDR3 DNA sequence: TGCGCCAGCAGCTTGACTAGCGGGAGCCCAGATACGCAGTATTTT. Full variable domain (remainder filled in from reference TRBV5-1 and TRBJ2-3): KAGVTQTPRYLIKTRGQQVTLSCSPISGHRSVSWYQQTPGQGLQFLFEYFSETQRNKGNFPGRFSGRQFSNSRSEMNVSTLELGDSALYLCASSLTSGSPDTQYFGPGTRLTVL.

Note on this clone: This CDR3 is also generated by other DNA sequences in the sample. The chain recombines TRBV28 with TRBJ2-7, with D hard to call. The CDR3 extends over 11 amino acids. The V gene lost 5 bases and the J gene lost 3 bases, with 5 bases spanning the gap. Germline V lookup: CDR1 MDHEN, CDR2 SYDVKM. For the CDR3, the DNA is TGTGCCAGCAGTCCCCGCTACGAGCAGTACTTC. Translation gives CASSPRYEQYF.

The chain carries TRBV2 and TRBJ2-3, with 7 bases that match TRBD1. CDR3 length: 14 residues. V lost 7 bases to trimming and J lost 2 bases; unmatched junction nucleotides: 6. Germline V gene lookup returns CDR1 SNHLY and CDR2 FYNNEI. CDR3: CASTKTGNTDTQYF. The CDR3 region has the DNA TGTGCCAGCACCAAGACAGGGAACACAGATACGCAGTATTTT.

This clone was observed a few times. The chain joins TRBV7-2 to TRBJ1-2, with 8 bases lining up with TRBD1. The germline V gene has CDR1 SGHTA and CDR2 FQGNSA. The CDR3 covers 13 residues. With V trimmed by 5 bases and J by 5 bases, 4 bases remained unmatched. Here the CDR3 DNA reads TGTGCCAGCAGCCTAACAGGGGGGTATGGCTACACCTTC. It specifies CASSLTGGYGYTF.

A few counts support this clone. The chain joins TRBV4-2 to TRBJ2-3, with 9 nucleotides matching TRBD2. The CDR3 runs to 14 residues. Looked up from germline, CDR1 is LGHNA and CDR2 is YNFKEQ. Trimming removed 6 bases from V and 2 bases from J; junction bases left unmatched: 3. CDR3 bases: TGTGCCAGCAGGACTAGCGGATCCACAGATACGCAGTATTTT. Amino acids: CASRTSGSTDTQYF.

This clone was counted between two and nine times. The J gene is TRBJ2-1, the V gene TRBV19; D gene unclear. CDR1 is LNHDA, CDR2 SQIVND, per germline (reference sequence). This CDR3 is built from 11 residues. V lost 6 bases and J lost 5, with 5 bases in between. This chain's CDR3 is CASSPDNEQFF. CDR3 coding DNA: TGTGCCAGTAGCCCGGACAATGAGCAGTTCTTC.

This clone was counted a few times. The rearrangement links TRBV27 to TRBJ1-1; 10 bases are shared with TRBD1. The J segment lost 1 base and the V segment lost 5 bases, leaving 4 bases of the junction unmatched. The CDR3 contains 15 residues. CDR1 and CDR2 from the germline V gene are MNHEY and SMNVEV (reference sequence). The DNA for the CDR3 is TGTGCCAGCAGTACAGGACAGGGGGAGAACACTGAAGCTTTCTTT. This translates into CASSTGQGENTEAFF.

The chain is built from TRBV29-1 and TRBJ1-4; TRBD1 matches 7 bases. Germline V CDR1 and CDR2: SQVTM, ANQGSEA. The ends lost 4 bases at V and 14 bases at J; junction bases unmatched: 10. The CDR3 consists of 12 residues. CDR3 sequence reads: CSVGQGERRLFF. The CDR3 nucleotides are TGCAGCGTTGGACAGGGAGAGCGGAGGCTGTTTTTT.

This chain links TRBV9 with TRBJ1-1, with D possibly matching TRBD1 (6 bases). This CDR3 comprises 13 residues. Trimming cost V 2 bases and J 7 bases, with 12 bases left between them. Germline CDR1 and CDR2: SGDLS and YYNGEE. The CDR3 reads CASSVDWGREAFF. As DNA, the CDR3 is TGTGCCAGCAGCGTCGATTGGGGGCGTGAAGCTTTCTTT.

The CDR3 spells CASSEQETQYF. CDR3 sequence (DNA): TGTGCCAGCAGCGAGCAAGAGACCCAGTACTTC. The chain links TRBV7-2 to TRBJ2-5; D is unresolved. Germline values: CDR1 SGHTA, CDR2 FQGNSA. This CDR3 comprises 11 residues. The ends were cut back, 5 bases at V and 2 bases at J, with 3 bases in the middle. The full variable domain, completed using reference TRBV7-2 and TRBJ2-5, is GAGVSQSPSNKVTEKGKDVELRCDPISGHTALYWYRQSLGQGLEFLIYFQGNSAPDKSGLPSDRFSAERTGGSVSTLTIQRTQQEDSAVYLCASSEQETQYFGPGTRLLVL.

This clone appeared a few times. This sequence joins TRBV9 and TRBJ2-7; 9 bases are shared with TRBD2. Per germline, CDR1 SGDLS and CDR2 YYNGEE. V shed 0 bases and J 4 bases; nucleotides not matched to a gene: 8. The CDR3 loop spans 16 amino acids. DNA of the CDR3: TGTGCCAGCAGCGTAGGGCTAGCGGGAAACCAATACGAGCAGTACTTC. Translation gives CASSVGLAGNQYEQYF.